A selection of T cell receptor beta chains follows, all from one sample in a study of a mutant IDH1 vaccine in newly diagnosed glioma. Sequenced by immunoSEQ multiplex PCR; TCRdb stores in-frame clones only, minus some. The sample records more than 60,000 clones, under 85% being singletons. These receptors have no identified antigens. The sample was PBMCs, taken from a glioma patient whose treatment included an IDH1 peptide vaccine. The receptors originated from a man between 45 and 60 years old with glioma. Each CDR3 is given with its conserved first and last residue. D genes are given only for firm matches. Expanded clones get a size class; other rows say once, few or many, or leave the size out.

D gene: .
J gene: TRBJ2-5
V gene: TRBV4-1
clone size: .
CDR3 DNA: TGCGCCAGCAGCCAAATTCCGGGACGGGAAGAGACCCAGTACTTC
CDR3 protein: CASSQIPGREETQYF

D gene: .
J gene: TRBJ2-7
V gene: TRBV14
clone size: few
CDR3 DNA: TGTGCCAGCAGCCAAGATCCCGGGAGCTCCTACGAGCAGTACTTC
CDR3 protein: CASSQDPGSSYEQYF

D gene: .
J gene: TRBJ2-7
V gene: TRBV28
clone size: .
CDR3 DNA: TGTGCCACCCGAGGGGGGGCCGAGCAGTACTTC
CDR3 protein: CATRGGAEQYF

D gene: .
J gene: TRBJ2-6
V gene: TRBV6-5
clone size: many
CDR3 DNA: TGTGCCAGCAGTCTCGATCCCGGGGCCAACGTCCTGACTTTC
CDR3 protein: CASSLDPGANVLTF

D gene: .
J gene: TRBJ2-7
V gene: TRBV5-1
clone size: .
CDR3 DNA: TGCGCCAGCAGTTTCGGGACATCCTACTACGAGCAGTACTTC
CDR3 protein: CASSFGTSYYEQYF

D gene: TRBD2
J gene: TRBJ2-7
V gene: TRBV7-6
clone size: .
CDR3 DNA: TGTGCCAGCAGCTTGGGCGGGGGCTCCTACGAGCAGTACTTC
CDR3 protein: CASSLGGGSYEQYF

D gene: .
J gene: TRBJ1-2
V gene: TRBV5-1
clone size: .
CDR3 DNA: TGCGCCAGCAAAGAAGCGGCAGGGAGTGGTGGTGGCTACACCTTC
CDR3 protein: CASKEAAGSGGGYTF

D gene: .
J gene: TRBJ2-7
V gene: TRBV6-5
clone size: .
CDR3 DNA: TGTGCCAGCACTCCCGGGGTTCTCTCCTACGAGCAGTACTTC
CDR3 protein: CASTPGVLSYEQYF

D gene: .
J gene: TRBJ1-4
V gene: TRBV6-1
clone size: .
CDR3 DNA: TGTGCCAGCAGTGAAGGTGAGGCAGAGGGAGAAAAACTGTTTTTT
CDR3 protein: CASSEGEAEGEKLFF

D gene: .
J gene: TRBJ2-7
V gene: TRBV18
clone size: .
CDR3 DNA: TGTGCCAGCTCACCGGACCAGTCCTACGAGTGGCAGTACTTC
CDR3 protein: CASSPDQSYEWQYF

D gene: .
J gene: TRBJ1-1
V gene: TRBV6-1
clone size: .
CDR3 DNA: TGTGCCAGCAGTAGGTTCGGCCCCACTGAAGCTTTCTTT
CDR3 protein: CASSRFGPTEAFF

D gene: .
J gene: TRBJ1-1
V gene: TRBV27
clone size: few
CDR3 DNA: TGTGCCAGCAAGGGGAGGGGCCGTAACACTGAAGCTTTCTTT
CDR3 protein: CASKGRGRNTEAFF

D gene: .
J gene: TRBJ2-5
V gene: TRBV5-8
clone size: .
CDR3 DNA: TGTGCCAGCAGCTTGGGGGCGAGAGAGACCCAGTACTTC
CDR3 protein: CASSLGARETQYF

D gene: .
J gene: TRBJ2-7
V gene: TRBV6-6
clone size: .
CDR3 DNA: TGTGCCAGCAGTCCCCTGGACGGCACCTACGAGCAGTACTTC
CDR3 protein: CASSPLDGTYEQYF

D gene: .
J gene: TRBJ1-4
V gene: TRBV4-2
clone size: .
CDR3 DNA: TGTGCCAGCAGCCAAGTAGGCAGGGAGCTTACTCCTGCCCTGTTTTTT
CDR3 protein: CASSQVGRELTPALFF

D gene: .
J gene: TRBJ1-1
V gene: TRBV18
clone size: .
CDR3 DNA: TGTGCCAGCTCACGTGGTGTAGGGAACACTGAAGCTTTCTTT
CDR3 protein: CASSRGVGNTEAFF

D gene: TRBD2
J gene: TRBJ2-3
V gene: TRBV7-9
clone size: .
CDR3 DNA: TGTGCCAGCAGCTTCCCCGGTGGTGGCGGGGGGGCAGGTACGCAGTATTTT
CDR3 protein: CASSFPGGGGGAGTQYF

D gene: .
J gene: TRBJ1-6
V gene: TRBV7-2
clone size: .
CDR3 DNA: TGTGCCAGCAGCACGAACAGGGCTTCACCCCTCCACTTT
CDR3 protein: CASSTNRASPLHF

D gene: .
J gene: TRBJ1-1
V gene: TRBV7-8
clone size: .
CDR3 DNA: TGTGCCAGCAGCTTAGGAGGAGTTACTGAAGCTTTCTTT
CDR3 protein: CASSLGGVTEAFF

D gene: .
J gene: TRBJ2-2
V gene: TRBV5-1
clone size: many
CDR3 DNA: TGCGCCAGCAGCTTGGGAGAAAGGGGAGCCGGGGAGCTGTTTTTT
CDR3 protein: CASSLGERGAGELFF

D gene: .
J gene: TRBJ1-1
V gene: TRBV5-1
clone size: .
CDR3 DNA: TGCGCCAGCAGCTTGGAGACAGCTTTGAACACTGAAGCTTTCTTT
CDR3 protein: CASSLETALNTEAFF

D gene: .
J gene: TRBJ1-5
V gene: TRBV7-8
clone size: few
CDR3 DNA: TGTGCCAGCAGCCACGACTCCTCCGCAAATCAGCCCCAGCATTTT
CDR3 protein: CASSHDSSANQPQHF

D gene: TRBD1
J gene: TRBJ1-5
V gene: TRBV18
clone size: once
CDR3 DNA: TGTGCCAGCTCACTTATGCCGGGACAGGGGGCTGGGGATCAGCCCCAGCATTTT
CDR3 protein: CASSLMPGQGAGDQPQHF

D gene: .
J gene: TRBJ2-3
V gene: TRBV2
clone size: few
CDR3 DNA: TGTGCCAGCCTCACAGATACGCAGTATTTT
CDR3 protein: CASLTDTQYF

D gene: .
J gene: TRBJ1-4
V gene: TRBV9
clone size: .
CDR3 DNA: TGTGCCAGCAGCGTAAGGGGCATGGATGAAAAACTGTTTTTT
CDR3 protein: CASSVRGMDEKLFF

D gene: .
J gene: TRBJ1-1
V gene: TRBV5-4
clone size: .
CDR3 DNA: TGTGCCAGCAGCATCGGGACCGATCGGACTCACACTGAAGCTTTCTTT
CDR3 protein: CASSIGTDRTHTEAFF

D gene: .
J gene: TRBJ1-2
V gene: TRBV29-1
clone size: .
CDR3 DNA: TGCAGCGTCCACGATGACAGAAACTATGGCTACACCTTC
CDR3 protein: CSVHDDRNYGYTF

D gene: TRBD1
J gene: TRBJ2-1
V gene: TRBV30
clone size: .
CDR3 DNA: TGTGCCTGGAGTATGGGACAGGGGTCCGATGAGCAGTTCTTC
CDR3 protein: CAWSMGQGSDEQFF

D gene: TRBD1
J gene: TRBJ2-7
V gene: TRBV7-9
clone size: once
CDR3 DNA: TGTGCCAGCAGCTCCACCCTTACAGGGGGCTCCTACGAGCAGTACTTC
CDR3 protein: CASSSTLTGGSYEQYF

D gene: .
J gene: TRBJ2-1
V gene: TRBV30
clone size: .
CDR3 DNA: TGTGCCTGGTCCCCCAGACCAGGTGAGCAGTTCTTC
CDR3 protein: CAWSPRPGEQFF

D gene: TRBD1
J gene: TRBJ2-7
V gene: TRBV27
clone size: few
CDR3 DNA: TGTGCCAGCAGTTTAGGGGACAGAGCCTACGAGCAGTACTTC
CDR3 protein: CASSLGDRAYEQYF